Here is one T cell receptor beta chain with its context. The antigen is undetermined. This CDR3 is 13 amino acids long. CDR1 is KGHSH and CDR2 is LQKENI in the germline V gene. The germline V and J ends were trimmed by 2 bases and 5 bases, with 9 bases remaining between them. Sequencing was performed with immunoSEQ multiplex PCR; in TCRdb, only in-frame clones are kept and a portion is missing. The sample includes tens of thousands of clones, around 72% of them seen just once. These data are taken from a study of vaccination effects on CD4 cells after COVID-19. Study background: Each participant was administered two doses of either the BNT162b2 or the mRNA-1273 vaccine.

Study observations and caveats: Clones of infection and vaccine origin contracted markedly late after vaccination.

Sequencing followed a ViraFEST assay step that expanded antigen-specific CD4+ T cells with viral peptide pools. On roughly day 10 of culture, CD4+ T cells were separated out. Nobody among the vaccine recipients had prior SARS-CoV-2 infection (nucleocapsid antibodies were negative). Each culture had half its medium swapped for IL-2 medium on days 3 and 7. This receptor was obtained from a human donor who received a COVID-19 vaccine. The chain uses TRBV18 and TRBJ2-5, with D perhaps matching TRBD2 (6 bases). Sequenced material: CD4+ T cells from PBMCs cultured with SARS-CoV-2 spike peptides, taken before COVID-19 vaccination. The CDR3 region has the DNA TGTGCCAGCTCACCAACTAGCCTGGAGACCCAGTACTTC. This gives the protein CASSPTSLETQYF.